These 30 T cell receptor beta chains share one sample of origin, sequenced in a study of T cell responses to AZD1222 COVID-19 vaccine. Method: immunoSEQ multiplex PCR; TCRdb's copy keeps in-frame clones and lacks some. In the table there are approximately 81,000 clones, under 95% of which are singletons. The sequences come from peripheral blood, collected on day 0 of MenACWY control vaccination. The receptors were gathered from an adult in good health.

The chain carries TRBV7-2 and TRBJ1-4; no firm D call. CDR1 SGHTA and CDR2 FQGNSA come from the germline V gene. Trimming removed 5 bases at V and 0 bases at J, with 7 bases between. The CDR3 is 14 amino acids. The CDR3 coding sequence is TGTGCCAGCAGCATTGGTGCAACTAATGAAAAACTGTTTTTT. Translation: CASSIGATNEKLFF.

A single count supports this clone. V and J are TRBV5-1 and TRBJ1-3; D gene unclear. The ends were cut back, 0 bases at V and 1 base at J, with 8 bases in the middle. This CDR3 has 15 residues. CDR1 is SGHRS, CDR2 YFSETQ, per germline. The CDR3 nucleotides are TGCGCCAGCAGCTTGGCGGCCGGATCTGGAAACACCATATATTTT. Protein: CASSLAAGSGNTIYF. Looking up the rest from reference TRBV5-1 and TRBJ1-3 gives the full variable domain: KAGVTQTPRYLIKTRGQQVTLSCSPISGHRSVSWYQQTPGQGLQFLFEYFSETQRNKGNFPGRFSGRQFSNSRSEMNVSTLELGDSALYLCASSLAAGSGNTIYFGEGSWLTVV.

CDR3 sequence: CAWSAGGARALLQETQYF. The CDR3 nucleotides read TGTGCCTGGAGTGCTGGCGGGGCGAGGGCTTTGCTCCAAGAGACCCAGTACTTC. J is TRBJ2-5 and V is TRBV30; possible D gene TRBD2, 6 bases. V lost 1 base, J lost 1 base, and 22 bases lay in between. The germline gives CDR1 GTSNPN, CDR2 SVGIG (reference sequence). CDR3 length: 18 amino acids. Drawing the rest from reference TRBV30 and TRBJ2-5, the complete variable domain is SQTIHQWPATLVQPVGSPLSLECTVEGTSNPNLYWYRQAAGRGLQLLFYSVGIGQISSEVPQNLSASRPQDRQFILSSKKLLLSDSGFYLCAWSAGGARALLQETQYFGPGTRLLVL.

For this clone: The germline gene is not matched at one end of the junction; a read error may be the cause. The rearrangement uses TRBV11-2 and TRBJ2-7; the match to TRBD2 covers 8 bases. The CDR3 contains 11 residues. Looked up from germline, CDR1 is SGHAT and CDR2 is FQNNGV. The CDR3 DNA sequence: TGTGCCAGCAGCACTGGACTAGCTTTCGACTTC. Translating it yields CASSTGLAFDF.

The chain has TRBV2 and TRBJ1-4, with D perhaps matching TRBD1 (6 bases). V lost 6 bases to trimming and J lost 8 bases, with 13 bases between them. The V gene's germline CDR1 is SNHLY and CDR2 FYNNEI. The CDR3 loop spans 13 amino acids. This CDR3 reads CASRPTGREKLFF. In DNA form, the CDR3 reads TGTGCCAGCAGACCTACAGGGAGGGAAAAACTGTTTTTT.

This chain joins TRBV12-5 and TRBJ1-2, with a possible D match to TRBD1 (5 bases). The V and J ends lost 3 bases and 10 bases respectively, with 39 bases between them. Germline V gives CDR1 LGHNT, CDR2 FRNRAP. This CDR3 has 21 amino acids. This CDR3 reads CASGFLSVETRGAPDSEAYTF. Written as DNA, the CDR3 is TGTGCTAGTGGTTTTTTGTCTGTGGAAACGCGTGGGGCCCCCGACAGCGAAGCCTACACCTTC.

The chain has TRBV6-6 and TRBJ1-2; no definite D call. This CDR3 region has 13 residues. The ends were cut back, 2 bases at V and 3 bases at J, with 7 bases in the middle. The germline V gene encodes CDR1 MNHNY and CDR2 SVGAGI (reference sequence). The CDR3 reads CASSYRTDYGYTF. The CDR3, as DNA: TGTGCCAGCAGTTACCGAACAGACTATGGCTACACCTTC.

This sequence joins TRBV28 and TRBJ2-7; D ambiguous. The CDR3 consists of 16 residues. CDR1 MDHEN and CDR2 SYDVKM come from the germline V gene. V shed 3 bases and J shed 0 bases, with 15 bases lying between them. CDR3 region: CASSLPAGLSSYEQYF. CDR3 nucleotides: TGTGCCAGCAGTTTGCCGGCTGGGCTTAGCTCCTACGAGCAGTACTTC.

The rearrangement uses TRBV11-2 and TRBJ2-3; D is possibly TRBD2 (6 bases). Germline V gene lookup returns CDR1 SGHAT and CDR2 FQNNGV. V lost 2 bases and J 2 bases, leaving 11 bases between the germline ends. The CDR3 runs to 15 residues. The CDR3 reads CASSLRRGVTDTQYF. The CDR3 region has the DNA TGTGCCAGCAGCTTACGGCGGGGAGTCACAGATACGCAGTATTTT. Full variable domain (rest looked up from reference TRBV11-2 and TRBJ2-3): EAGVAQSPRYKIIEKRQSVAFWCNPISGHATLYWYQQILGQGPKLLIQFQNNGVVDDSQLPKDRFSAERLKGVDSTLKIQPAKLEDSAVYLCASSLRRGVTDTQYFGPGTRLTVL.

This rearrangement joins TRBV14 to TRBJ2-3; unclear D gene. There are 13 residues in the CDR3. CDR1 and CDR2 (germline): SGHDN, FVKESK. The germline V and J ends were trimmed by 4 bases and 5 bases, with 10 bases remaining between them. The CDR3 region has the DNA TGTGCCAGCAGCCCGTACAGAATAGATACGCAGTATTTT. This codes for CASSPYRIDTQYF. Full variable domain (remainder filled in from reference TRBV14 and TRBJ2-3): EAGVTQFPSHSVIEKGQTVTLRCDPISGHDNLYWYRRVMGKEIKFLLHFVKESKQDESGMPNNRFLAERTGGTYSTLKVQPAELEDSGVYFCASSPYRIDTQYFGPGTRLTVL.

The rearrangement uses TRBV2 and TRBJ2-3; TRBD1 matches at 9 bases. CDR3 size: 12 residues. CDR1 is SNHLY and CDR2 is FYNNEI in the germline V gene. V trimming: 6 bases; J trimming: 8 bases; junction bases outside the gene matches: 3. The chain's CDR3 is CASRETGGTQYF. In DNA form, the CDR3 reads TGTGCCAGCAGGGAGACAGGGGGTACGCAGTATTTT.

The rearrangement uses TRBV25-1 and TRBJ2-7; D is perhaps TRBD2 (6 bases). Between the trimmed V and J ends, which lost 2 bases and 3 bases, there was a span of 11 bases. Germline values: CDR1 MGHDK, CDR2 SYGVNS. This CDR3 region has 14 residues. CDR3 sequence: CASSEAGTLYEQYF. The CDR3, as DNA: TGTGCCAGCAGTGAAGCCGGGACTCTCTACGAGCAGTACTTC.

The DNA for the CDR3 is TGTGCCAGCTCATCGGACAGGGAGACCCAGTACTTC. Its translation: CASSSDRETQYF. V and J are TRBV18 and TRBJ2-5; 7 bases match TRBD1. In germline, CDR1 is KGHSH, CDR2 LQKENI. This CDR3 contains 12 residues. Losses at the gene ends were 5 bases for V and 5 bases for J; bases not matched to a gene: 2.

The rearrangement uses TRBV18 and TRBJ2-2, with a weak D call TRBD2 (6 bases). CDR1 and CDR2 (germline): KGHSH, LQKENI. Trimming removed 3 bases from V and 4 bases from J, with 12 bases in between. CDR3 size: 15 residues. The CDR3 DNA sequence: TGTGCCAGCTCACCGCGGGACCCTTCCACCGGGGAGCTGTTTTTT. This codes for CASSPRDPSTGELFF.

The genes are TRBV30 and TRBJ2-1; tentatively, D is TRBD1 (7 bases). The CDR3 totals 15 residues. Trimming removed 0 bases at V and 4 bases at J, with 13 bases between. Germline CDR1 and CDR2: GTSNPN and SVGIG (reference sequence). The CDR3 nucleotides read TGTGCCTGGAGTGTAAGCAGGGGGGCTTACAATGAGCAGTTCTTC. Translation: CAWSVSRGAYNEQFF.

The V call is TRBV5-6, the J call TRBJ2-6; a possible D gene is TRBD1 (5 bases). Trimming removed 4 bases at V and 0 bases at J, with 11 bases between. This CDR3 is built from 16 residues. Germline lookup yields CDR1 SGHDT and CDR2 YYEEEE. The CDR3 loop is CASSPEGDSGANVLTF. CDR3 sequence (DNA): TGTGCCAGCAGCCCGGAAGGGGACTCTGGGGCCAACGTCCTGACTTTC.

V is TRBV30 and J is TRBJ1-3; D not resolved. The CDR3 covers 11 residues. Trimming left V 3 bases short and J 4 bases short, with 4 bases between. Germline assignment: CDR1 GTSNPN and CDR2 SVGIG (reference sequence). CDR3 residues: CAWRQGNTIYF. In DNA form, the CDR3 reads TGTGCCTGGAGACAGGGAAACACCATATATTTT.

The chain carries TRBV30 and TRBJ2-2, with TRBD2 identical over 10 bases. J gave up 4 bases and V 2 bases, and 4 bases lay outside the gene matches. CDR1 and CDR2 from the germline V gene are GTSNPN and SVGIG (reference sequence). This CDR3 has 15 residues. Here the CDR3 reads CAWSTLAGVTGELFF. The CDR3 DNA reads TGTGCCTGGAGTACCCTAGCGGGAGTCACCGGGGAGCTGTTTTTT. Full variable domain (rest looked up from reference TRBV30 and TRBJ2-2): SQTIHQWPATLVQPVGSPLSLECTVEGTSNPNLYWYRQAAGRGLQLLFYSVGIGQISSEVPQNLSASRPQDRQFILSSKKLLLSDSGFYLCAWSTLAGVTGELFFGEGSRLTVL.

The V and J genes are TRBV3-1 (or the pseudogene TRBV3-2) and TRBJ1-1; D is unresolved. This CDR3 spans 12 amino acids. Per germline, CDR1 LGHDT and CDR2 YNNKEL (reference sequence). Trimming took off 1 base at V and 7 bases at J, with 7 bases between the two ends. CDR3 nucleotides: TGTGCCAGCAGCCAAGTTGGGCTTGAAGCTTTCTTT. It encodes CASSQVGLEAFF.

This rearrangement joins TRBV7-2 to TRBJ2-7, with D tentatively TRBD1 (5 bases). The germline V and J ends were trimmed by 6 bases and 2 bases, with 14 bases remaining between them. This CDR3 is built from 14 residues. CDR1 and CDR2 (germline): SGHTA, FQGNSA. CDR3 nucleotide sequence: TGTGCCAGCAGTTTCAATACAGGCCCCTACGAGCAGTACTTC. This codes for CASSFNTGPYEQYF.

CDR3 coding DNA: TGTGCCAGCAGTGTGGCTAGCGGGACCGATACGCAGTATTTT. Translating gives CASSVASGTDTQYF. V gene TRBV6-4 combines with J gene TRBJ2-3; 9 bases match TRBD2. The CDR3 is 14 amino acids. Trimming took 4 bases from V and 6 from J; bases not matched to a gene: 5. CDR1 is MRHNA, CDR2 SNTAGT, per germline.

DNA for the CDR3: TGTGCCAGCAGTTCTCCCCGGGCTAGCGGGAGCGGAAATGAGCAGTTCTTC. This sequence encodes CASSSPRASGSGNEQFF. The J gene is TRBJ2-1, the V gene TRBV5-4, with 10 bases identical to TRBD2. V shed 5 bases, J shed 7 bases, and the junction held 15 bases outside the gene matches. The V gene's germline CDR1 is SGHNT and CDR2 YYREEE (reference sequence). The CDR3 is 17 amino acids.

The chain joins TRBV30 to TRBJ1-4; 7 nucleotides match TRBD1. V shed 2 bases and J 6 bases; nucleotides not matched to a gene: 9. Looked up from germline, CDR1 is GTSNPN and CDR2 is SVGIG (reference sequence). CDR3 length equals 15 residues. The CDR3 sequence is CAWSPLDRDDEKLFF. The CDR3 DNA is TGTGCCTGGAGTCCATTAGACAGGGATGATGAAAAACTGTTTTTT.

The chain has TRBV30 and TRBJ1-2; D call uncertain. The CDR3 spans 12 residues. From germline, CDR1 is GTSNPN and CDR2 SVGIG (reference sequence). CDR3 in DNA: TGTGCGGTCATTGGGCAGAGCTATGGCTACACCTTC. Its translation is CAVIGQSYGYTF.

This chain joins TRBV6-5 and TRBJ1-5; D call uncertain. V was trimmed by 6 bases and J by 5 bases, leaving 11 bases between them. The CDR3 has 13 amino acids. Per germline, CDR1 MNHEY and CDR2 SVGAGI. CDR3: CASSPSADQPQHF. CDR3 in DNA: TGTGCCAGCAGCCCGAGCGCGGATCAGCCCCAGCATTTT.

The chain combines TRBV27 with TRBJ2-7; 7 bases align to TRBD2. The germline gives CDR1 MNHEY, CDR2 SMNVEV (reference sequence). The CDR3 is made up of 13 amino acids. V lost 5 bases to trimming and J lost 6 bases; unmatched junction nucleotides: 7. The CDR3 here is CASSGGTTREQYF. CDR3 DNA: TGTGCCAGCAGTGGGGGGACTACCCGCGAGCAGTACTTC.

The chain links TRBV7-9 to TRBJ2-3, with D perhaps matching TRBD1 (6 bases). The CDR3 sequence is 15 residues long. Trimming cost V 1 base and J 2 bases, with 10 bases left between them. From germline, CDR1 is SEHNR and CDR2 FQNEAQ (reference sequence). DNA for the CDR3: TGTGCCAGCAGCTTAGTTGGGGGCACCACAGATACGCAGTATTTT. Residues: CASSLVGGTTDTQYF.

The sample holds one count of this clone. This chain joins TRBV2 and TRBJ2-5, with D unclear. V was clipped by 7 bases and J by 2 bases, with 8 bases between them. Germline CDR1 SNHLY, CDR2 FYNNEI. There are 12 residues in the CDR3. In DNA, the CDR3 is TGTGCCAGCAAGGCCTGGCAAGAGACCCAGTACTTC. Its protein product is CASKAWQETQYF.

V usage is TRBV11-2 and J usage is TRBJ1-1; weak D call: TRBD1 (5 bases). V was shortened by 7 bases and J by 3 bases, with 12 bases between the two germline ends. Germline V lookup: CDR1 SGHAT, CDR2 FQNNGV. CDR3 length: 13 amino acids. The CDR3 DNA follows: TGTGCCAGCACCCTGGGGGGTGACACTGAAGCTTTCTTT. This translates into CASTLGGDTEAFF.

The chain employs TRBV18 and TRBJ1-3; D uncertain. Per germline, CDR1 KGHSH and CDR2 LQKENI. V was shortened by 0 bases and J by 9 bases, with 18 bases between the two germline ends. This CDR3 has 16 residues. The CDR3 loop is CASSPPGGMEGGTIYF. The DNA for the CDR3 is TGTGCCAGCTCACCACCCGGAGGGATGGAGGGAGGCACCATATATTTT.